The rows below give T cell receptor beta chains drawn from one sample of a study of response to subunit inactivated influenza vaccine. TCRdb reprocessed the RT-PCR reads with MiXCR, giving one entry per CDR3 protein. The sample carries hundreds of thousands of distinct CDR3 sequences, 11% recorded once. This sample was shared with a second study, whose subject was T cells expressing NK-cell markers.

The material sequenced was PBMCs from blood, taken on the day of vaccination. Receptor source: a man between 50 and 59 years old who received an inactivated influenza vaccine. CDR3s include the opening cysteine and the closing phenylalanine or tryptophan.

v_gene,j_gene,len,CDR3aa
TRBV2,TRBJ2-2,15,CASTEQGQYTGELFF
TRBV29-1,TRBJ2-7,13,CSVEDNQGPGQYF
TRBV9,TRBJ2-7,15,CASSASGGAVYEQYF
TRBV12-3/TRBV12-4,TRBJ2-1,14,CASTLGVPYNEQFF
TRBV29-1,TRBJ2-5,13,CSVVDRGMQTQYF
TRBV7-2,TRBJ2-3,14,CASSLGGAQDTQYF
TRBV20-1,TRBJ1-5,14,CSARALQGYQPQHF
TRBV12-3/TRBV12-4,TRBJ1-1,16,CASRPGTENMNTEAFF
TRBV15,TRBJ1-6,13,CATSLHENSPLHF
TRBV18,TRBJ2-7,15,CASSPLGTRGYEQYF
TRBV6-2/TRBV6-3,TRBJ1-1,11,CASSQGTEAFF
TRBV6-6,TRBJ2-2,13,CATMAGVTGELFF
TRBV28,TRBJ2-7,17,CASSSIPQGILTYEQYF
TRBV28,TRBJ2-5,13,CASSPFRRQTQYF
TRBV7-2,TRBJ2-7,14,CASSLATSSGEQYF
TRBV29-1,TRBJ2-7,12,CSVVGGIYEQYF
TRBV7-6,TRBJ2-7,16,CASSLNRVSGGSEQYF
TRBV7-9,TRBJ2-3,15,CASSFGWGSTDTQYF
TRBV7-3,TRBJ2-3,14,CASSFSGGPDTQYF
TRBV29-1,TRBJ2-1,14,CSVVLGSSYNEQFF
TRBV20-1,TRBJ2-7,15,CSARDRRDLGYEQYF
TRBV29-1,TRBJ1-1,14,CSVIRQGEGTETFF
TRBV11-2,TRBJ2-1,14,CASTKAGGTGEQFF
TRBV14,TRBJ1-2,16,CASSQGGGPRIYGYTF
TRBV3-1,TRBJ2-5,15,CASSAGPLSQETQYF
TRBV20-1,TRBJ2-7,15,CSARGLRGRAYEQYF
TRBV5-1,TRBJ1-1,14,CASSLAQGNTEAFF
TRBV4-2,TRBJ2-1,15,CASSQADRGSNEQFF
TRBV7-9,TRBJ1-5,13,CASSHYSGQPQHF
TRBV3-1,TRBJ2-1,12,CASSQADNEQFF
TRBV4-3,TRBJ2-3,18,CASSRVLGLAGGTDTQYF
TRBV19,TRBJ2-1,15,CASSIEGPTDNEQFF
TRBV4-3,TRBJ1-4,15,CASSPQSGHNEKLFF
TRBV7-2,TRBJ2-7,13,CASSPGQVSEQYF
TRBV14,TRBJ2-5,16,CASSQLVNKKKETQYF
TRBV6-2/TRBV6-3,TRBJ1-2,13,CASWGQGEIGYTF
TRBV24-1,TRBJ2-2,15,CATSGGAGQTGELFF
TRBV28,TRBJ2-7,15,CASSGAGTSSNEQYF
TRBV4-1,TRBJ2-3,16,CASSFRRREPPDTQYF
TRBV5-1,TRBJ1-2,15,CASNKGQHPNYGYTF
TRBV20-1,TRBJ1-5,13,CSATRVSNQPQHF
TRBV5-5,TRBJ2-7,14,CASSLLQGTYEQYF
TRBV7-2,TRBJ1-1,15,CASSLEAAGVTEAFF
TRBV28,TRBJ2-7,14,CASKITGTAYEQYF
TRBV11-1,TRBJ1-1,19,CASSLGLTGGHLMNTEAFF
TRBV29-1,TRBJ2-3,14,CSVDPASGGDTQYF
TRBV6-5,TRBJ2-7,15,CASSYSTGQNYEQYF
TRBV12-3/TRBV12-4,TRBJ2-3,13,CASSPHNTDTQYF
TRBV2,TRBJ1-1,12,CASSPTNTEAFF
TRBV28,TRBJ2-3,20,CASSANLPGLAAGRVDTQYF
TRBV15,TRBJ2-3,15,CATSRDSVSTDTQYF
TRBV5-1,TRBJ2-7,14,CASSRDRTYYEQYF
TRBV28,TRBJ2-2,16,CASRGLAGERTGELFF
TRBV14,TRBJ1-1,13,CASSQGLDTEAFF
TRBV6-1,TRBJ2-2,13,CASTGGDTGELFF
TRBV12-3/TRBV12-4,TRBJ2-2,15,CASSLSEHLSGELFF
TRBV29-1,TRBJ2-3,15,CSVGGSGGYTDTQYF
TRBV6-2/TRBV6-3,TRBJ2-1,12,CASSWRGNEQFF
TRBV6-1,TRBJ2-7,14,CASRGGGSSYEQYF